A single sample is the source of the 23 T cell receptor beta chains below, sequenced in a study of T cell changes during pregnancy in multiple sclerosis. Using immunoSEQ multiplex PCR, the repertoire was profiled, and TCRdb retains in-frame clones only, with some absent. Of approximately 99,000 clones listed, about nine tenths are singletons. Sequenced material: peripheral blood, taken in the second trimester of pregnancy. All receptors derive from a female donor in good health, enrolled as a control in a pregnancy study.

This clone was counted a single time. The rearrangement joins TRBV11-2 to TRBJ1-1; D might be TRBD1 (5 bases). Germline V lookup: CDR1 SGHAT, CDR2 FQNNGV. V lost 5 bases to trimming and J lost 8 bases, with 15 bases between them. The CDR3 totals 13 residues. CDR3 amino acids: CASSPFVQVEAFF. DNA for the CDR3: TGTGCCAGCAGCCCCTTCGTACAGGTAGAAGCTTTCTTT.

The chain joins TRBV28 to TRBJ1-2; TRBD1 agrees at 8 bases. V gave up 3 bases and J gave up 5 bases; unmatched junction bases: 5. The CDR3 runs 14 residues. Germline V gives CDR1 MDHEN, CDR2 SYDVKM. CDR3 bases: TGTGCCAGCAGTTTCAGGGGGCAGAGGTATGGCTACACCTTC. This encodes CASSFRGQRYGYTF.

The chain combines TRBV7-6 with TRBJ2-1; 8 bases line up with TRBD1. Germline CDR1 is SGHVS and CDR2 is FNYEAQ. After removal of 0 bases from V and 12 bases from J, the junction contained 7 bases not matched to a gene. The CDR3 is 14 residues long. The CDR3 DNA follows: TGTGCCAGCAGCTTAGCGACAGGGGCGGGATGGCAGTTCTTC. Its protein is CASSLATGAGWQFF.

V gene TRBV28 combines with J gene TRBJ1-1; 8 bases map to TRBD1. This CDR3 contains 16 residues. The trim removed 5 bases at V and 0 bases at J, leaving 8 bases unmatched. From germline, CDR1 is MDHEN and CDR2 SYDVKM. This chain's CDR3 is CASSRGQGIMNTEAFF. The CDR3 nucleotides read TGTGCCAGCAGTCGAGGACAGGGAATAATGAACACTGAAGCTTTCTTT.

The V gene is TRBV6-6, the J gene TRBJ1-1; D perhaps matches TRBD1 (6 bases). V lost 10 bases to trimming and J lost 0 bases, with 21 bases between them. Germline CDR1 and CDR2: MNHNY and SVGAGI (reference sequence). This CDR3 spans 16 amino acids. CDR3 region: CATVPRTAPMNTEAFF. CDR3 sequence (DNA): TGTGCCACCGTTCCCAGGACAGCTCCCATGAACACTGAAGCTTTCTTT.

The V call is TRBV6-6, the J call TRBJ1-5; a possible D gene is TRBD1 (5 bases). Germline V CDR1 and CDR2: MNHNY, SVGAGI (reference sequence). V was cut by 2 bases and J by 9 bases, with 17 bases left in between. The CDR3 runs 15 residues. The CDR3: CASSYDQPAQGPQHF. The CDR3 DNA is TGTGCCAGCAGTTACGACCAACCAGCTCAGGGGCCCCAGCATTTT.

For the CDR3, the DNA is TGTGCCAGCACCGCTTGGTCCGGGGGGAACACTGAAGCTTTCTTT. Protein: CASTAWSGGNTEAFF. The chain links TRBV28 to TRBJ1-1; D perhaps matches TRBD1 (5 bases). This CDR3 is 15 amino acids long. V was shortened by 7 bases and J by 1 base, with 16 bases between the two germline ends. Germline V gene data show CDR1 as MDHEN and CDR2 as SYDVKM.

The table lists this clone with a few counts. This chain joins TRBV7-2 and TRBJ1-2; D perhaps matches TRBD1 (5 bases). The CDR3 is 16 residues long. Germline CDR1 and CDR2: SGHTA and FQGNSA. The V end was cut by 5 bases, the J end by 4 bases, with 20 bases between. This chain's CDR3 is CASSIGVRGGGYGYTF. As DNA, the CDR3 is TGTGCCAGCAGCATAGGGGTGCGAGGAGGAGGCTATGGCTACACCTTC.

The genes are TRBV6-1 and TRBJ2-1; TRBD1 is a possible D gene (6 bases). CDR1 is MNHNS, CDR2 SASEGT, per germline. Trimming pared 6 bases from V and 0 bases from J, leaving 12 bases between. This CDR3 is 15 amino acids long. The CDR3 loop is CASRETGISYNEQFF. CDR3 DNA: TGTGCCAGCAGGGAAACAGGGATCTCCTACAATGAGCAGTTCTTC.

CDR3 in DNA: TGTGCCAGCAGCAAAGGGGATAGCGGGAGCACCGGGGAGCTGTTTTTT. This gives the protein CASSKGDSGSTGELFF. V usage is TRBV21-1 and J usage is TRBJ2-2; the table's D gene call, TRBD2, was not cross checked with the DNA. TRBV21-1 is shown as a pseudogene. CDR3 length equals 16 residues.

The chain recombines TRBV27 with TRBJ1-1, with D unresolved. The germline gives CDR1 MNHEY, CDR2 SMNVEV (reference sequence). V lost 4 bases and J 2 bases, leaving 14 bases between the germline ends. This CDR3 comprises 15 residues. CDR3 protein: CASSSTRGINTEAFF. As DNA, the CDR3 is TGTGCCAGCAGTTCGACGCGCGGGATCAACACTGAAGCTTTCTTT.

The chain links TRBV7-8 to TRBJ2-2; 9 bases are shared with TRBD1. The CDR3 extends over 17 amino acids. V lost 3 bases to trimming and J lost 3 bases; unmatched junction nucleotides: 8. Germline loops: CDR1 SGHVS, CDR2 FQNEAQ. CDR3 in amino acids: CASSLELTGGYTGELFF. The CDR3 coding sequence is TGTGCCAGCAGCTTGGAGCTTACAGGGGGCTACACCGGGGAGCTGTTTTTT.

In this sample, this clone turned up once. The rearrangement joins TRBV28 to TRBJ2-6, with D tentatively TRBD1 (6 bases). This CDR3 contains 16 residues. V lost 10 bases to trimming and J lost 0 bases, with 16 bases between them. The V gene's germline CDR1 is MDHEN and CDR2 SYDVKM. CDR3: CATRQVRSSGANVLTF. In DNA form, the CDR3 reads TGTGCCACCAGACAGGTGCGGAGCTCTGGGGCCAACGTCCTGACTTTC.

This sequence joins TRBV5-1 and TRBJ2-3; TRBD1 aligns across 7 bases. The CDR3 loop spans 14 amino acids. Germline CDR1 is SGHRS and CDR2 is YFSETQ. V was clipped by 2 bases and J by 2 bases; unmatched bases: 2. CDR3 sequence (DNA): TGCGCCAGCAGCTTCGAGGGGGCCACAGATACGCAGTATTTT. Amino acid sequence: CASSFEGATDTQYF.

The gene calls are TRBV15 and TRBJ2-2; D unresolved. The V and J ends lost 0 bases and 0 bases respectively, with 8 bases between them. CDR3 length equals 16 residues. Germline CDR1 and CDR2: LNHNV and YYDKDF (reference sequence). Here the CDR3 DNA reads TGTGCCACCAGCAGAGATGGGCCCACGAACACCGGGGAGCTGTTTTTT. This codes for CATSRDGPTNTGELFF. The whole variable domain, filled in from reference TRBV15 and TRBJ2-2, reads DAMVIQNPRYQVTQFGKPVTLSCSQTLNHNVMYWYQQKSSQAPKLLFHYYDKDFNNEADTPDNFQSRRPNTSFCFLDIRSPGLGDTAMYLCATSRDGPTNTGELFFGEGSRLTVL.

The J gene is TRBJ2-7, the V gene TRBV6-5, with 7 bases that match TRBD1. The J segment lost 3 bases and the V segment lost 2 bases, leaving 7 bases of the junction unmatched. The germline V gene has CDR1 MNHEY and CDR2 SVGAGI. CDR3 size: 15 residues. Here the CDR3 DNA reads TGTGCCAGCAGTTACGGTTACAGGGGCGGCTACGAGCAGTACTTC. Residues: CASSYGYRGGYEQYF.

The genes are TRBV5-1 and TRBJ2-1; 11 bases map to TRBD1. CDR1 and CDR2 (germline): SGHRS, YFSETQ. This CDR3 is built from 14 residues. V was clipped by 5 bases and J by 6 bases; unmatched bases: 4. The CDR3 DNA reads TGCGCCAGCAGGGGACAGGGGGTGATCAATGAGCAGTTCTTC. This sequence encodes CASRGQGVINEQFF. Combining the CDR3 with reference TRBV5-1 and TRBJ2-1 gives the whole variable domain KAGVTQTPRYLIKTRGQQVTLSCSPISGHRSVSWYQQTPGQGLQFLFEYFSETQRNKGNFPGRFSGRQFSNSRSEMNVSTLELGDSALYLCASRGQGVINEQFFGPGTRLTVL.

This clone showed up just once. The J gene is TRBJ1-6, the V gene TRBV6-4; 11 bases align to TRBD1. Germline V lookup: CDR1 MRHNA, CDR2 SNTAGT. The V gene end was trimmed by 2 bases and the J gene end by 10 bases; junction bases not matched to a gene: 13. The length of the CDR3 is 18 residues. The CDR3 here is CASSDPPSGTGGRSPLHF. As DNA, the CDR3 is TGTGCCAGCAGTGACCCCCCCTCCGGGACAGGGGGTCGATCACCCCTCCACTTT.

The genes are TRBV6-1 and TRBJ2-7; 8 bases align to TRBD1. The CDR3 extends over 14 amino acids. J gave up 0 bases and V 8 bases, and 6 bases lay outside the gene matches. Germline CDR1 is MNHNS and CDR2 is SASEGT. CDR3: CASPPDRVSYEQYF. The CDR3 DNA reads as TGTGCCAGCCCCCCGGACAGGGTCTCCTACGAGCAGTACTTC.

The table lists this clone with a few counts. The rearrangement links TRBV5-4 to TRBJ2-5; 8 bases map to TRBD2. This CDR3 comprises 15 residues. Germline CDR1 SGHNT, CDR2 YYREEE (reference sequence). V was pared by 4 bases and J by 5 bases, with 10 bases of the junction left unmatched. The CDR3, as DNA: TGTGCCAGCAGCCAGCCGGGACTAGGCGGGGAGACCCAGTACTTC. Its translation is CASSQPGLGGETQYF.

This chain uses TRBV7-9 with TRBJ2-4; 7 bases align to TRBD2. Trimming cost V 5 bases and J 9 bases; bases outside gene matches: 10. The CDR3 length is 14 residues. Germline V CDR1 and CDR2: SEHNR, FQNEAQ (reference sequence). Written as DNA, the CDR3 is TGTGCCAGCAGCCGGGGGGAGGGAGTGGGCATTCAGTACTTC. Its protein is CASSRGEGVGIQYF. The variable domain in full, with the rest retrieved from reference TRBV7-9 and TRBJ2-4, is DTGVSQNPRHKITKRGQNVTFRCDPISEHNRLYWYRQTLGQGPEFLTYFQNEAQLEKSRLLSDRFSAERPKGSFSTLEIQRTEQGDSAMYLCASSRGEGVGIQYFGAGTRLSVL.

V usage is TRBV19 and J usage is TRBJ1-2; D might be TRBD1 (5 bases). The germline gives CDR1 LNHDA, CDR2 SQIVND (reference sequence). The CDR3 runs 16 residues. The V gene lost 7 bases and the J gene lost 0 bases, with 18 bases spanning the gap. The CDR3 DNA follows: TGTGCCAGTAAGGAGGGAGGACACGCCACTAACTATGGCTACACCTTC. Amino acid sequence: CASKEGGHATNYGYTF.

The chain is built from TRBV10-3 and TRBJ2-1; D remains ambiguous. Germline values: CDR1 ENHRY, CDR2 SYGVKD. The V gene lost 4 bases and the J gene lost 5 bases, with 6 bases spanning the gap. The CDR3 consists of 12 residues. CDR3 sequence (DNA): TGTGCCATCAGTGCAACGGACAATGAGCAGTTCTTC. Translated: CAISATDNEQFF.